The 22 T cell receptor beta chains below come from one sample, sequenced in a study of T cells in women clearing cervical HPV infection. Assay: immunoSEQ multiplex PCR; the TCRdb copy retains only in-frame clones and omits some. The table for this sample gives approximately 30,000 clones. Material for sequencing was blood buffy coat. The receptors here all came from a woman aged 18 to 75 with a cervical HPV16 infection that either progressed to CIN3+ or cleared (not recorded which).

Worth noting for this clone: The CDR3 goes on 3 residues after the read ends, and that part is filled in from the germline J gene. This chain links TRBV5-1 with TRBJ2-2; D remains unclear. The V and J ends lost 0 bases and 7 bases respectively, with 16 bases between them. Germline CDR1 and CDR2: SGHRS and YFSETQ. The CDR3 sequence is 16 residues long. The part of the CDR3 DNA that was read is TGCGCCAGCAGCTTGGTGCAATCCCCCCGGTTCGGGGAG. It codes for CASSLVQSPRFGE. The whole CDR3 protein reads CASSLVQSPRFGELFF.

With regard to this clone: The CDR3 end is not reached by the read, which stops 3 residues before it; the germline J gene fills it in. This chain links TRBV19 with TRBJ2-4, with 9 bases that match TRBD1. The CDR3 is made up of 21 amino acids. With 5 bases clipped from V and 0 bases from J, the junction kept 20 bases outside the gene matches. CDR1 is LNHDA and CDR2 is SQIVND in the germline V gene (reference sequence). The DNA read from the CDR3 is TGTGCCAGTAGTTCTACCCGGGGGGACAGGGTTAGCGGCCTAGCCAAAAACATT. Translation gives CASSSTRGDRVSGLAKNI. The full CDR3 reads CASSSTRGDRVSGLAKNIQYF.

On this clone: The read terminates 3 residues before the CDR3 end, so the remaining end is supplied by the germline J gene. This chain connects TRBV7-8 to TRBJ2-2; 9 bases map to TRBD1. This CDR3 region has 14 residues. Looked up from germline, CDR1 is SGHVS and CDR2 is FQNEAQ. This chain's CDR3 is CASTWDRVDEKLFF. CDR3 DNA, as far as it was read: TGTGCCAGCACATGGGACAGGGTGGATGAAAAG.

Of note for this clone: The read terminates 3 residues ahead of where the CDR3 ends, so the germline J gene completes it. The genes are TRBV2 and TRBJ1-6; 12 nucleotides line up with TRBD1. The germline V gene has CDR1 SNHLY and CDR2 FYNNEI. The J segment lost 9 bases and the V segment lost 11 bases, leaving 11 bases of the junction unmatched. The CDR3 length is 15 residues. The part of the CDR3 DNA that was read is TGTGCCTCCAGAACGGGGGACAGGGGGCTTTCACCC. It yields the protein CASRTGDRGLSP. The CDR3 reads in full as CASRTGDRGLSPLHF.

This clone is identified as medium-sized from frequency. The sequenced fragment ends 3 residues before the CDR3 boundary, so the rest is inferred from the germline J gene. The chain couples TRBV18 to TRBJ2-4; 7 bases are a match to TRBD2. V trimming: 2 bases; J trimming: 5 bases; junction bases outside the gene matches: 6. From germline, CDR1 is KGHSH and CDR2 LQKENI. This CDR3 has 15 residues. CDR3 in amino acids: CASSPTPSGQNIQYF. The covered CDR3 bases are TGTGCCAGCTCACCAACCCCTAGCGGACAAAACATT.

Notes on this clone: The sequence runs out 3 residues before the end of the CDR3; the remainder is reconstructed from the germline J gene. The chain combines TRBV7-8 with TRBJ2-2; weak D call: TRBD2 (7 bases). Trimming removed 5 bases from V and 3 bases from J, with 16 bases in between. There are 16 residues in the CDR3. Germline CDR1 is SGHVS and CDR2 is FQNEAQ. CDR3 DNA (partial): TGTGCCAGCAGCCAAGGGGGGGACGGGTACACCGGGGAG. Translated, it gives CASSQGGDGYTGE. The full CDR3 protein reads CASSQGGDGYTGELFF.

With respect to this clone: The read stops 3 residues short of the end of the CDR3; the missing end is completed from the germline J gene. This rearrangement joins TRBV29-1 to TRBJ2-7; possibly TRBD2 for D (6 bases). Germline CDR1 SQVTM, CDR2 ANQGSEA. V was clipped by 0 bases and J by 3 bases, with 9 bases between them. The CDR3 totals 13 residues. The covered CDR3 bases are TGCAGCGTTGAAGAGCGCGGGGACTACGAG. Protein sequence: CSVEERGDYE. The whole CDR3 sequence reads CSVEERGDYEQYF.

Of note for this clone: Read coverage stops 3 residues before the CDR3 terminus; the germline J gene supplies the remainder. The chain carries TRBV30 and TRBJ1-1; D unclear. Germline values: CDR1 GTSNPN, CDR2 SVGIG (reference sequence). This CDR3 is built from 12 residues. The ends were cut back, 4 bases at V and 1 base at J, with 7 bases in the middle. The CDR3 loop reads CAWTQENTEAFF. The part of the CDR3 DNA that was read is TGTGCCTGGACTCAGGAGAACACTGAA.

Points on this clone: The read terminates 3 residues ahead of where the CDR3 ends, so the germline J gene completes it. V gene TRBV19 combines with J gene TRBJ2-2, with D unclear. The CDR3 sequence is 14 residues long. CDR1 is LNHDA and CDR2 is SQIVND in the germline V gene (reference sequence). The CDR3 loop reads CASSISTTNEKLFF. CDR3 bases read: TGTGCCAGTAGTATAAGTACAACTAATGAAAAG.

CDR3 DNA, as far as it was read: TGTGCCAGTAGTATAGCGGAGAGGGGGCGGGATACC. This codes for CASSIAERGRDT. The entire CDR3 is CASSIAERGRDTYTF. V usage is TRBV19 and J usage is TRBJ1-2; 7 bases line up with TRBD1. The read ends 3 residues before the CDR3 terminus; that terminus is restored from the germline J gene. The germline V gene encodes CDR1 LNHDA and CDR2 SQIVND (reference sequence). The CDR3 totals 15 residues.

In regard to this clone: The CDR3 goes on 3 residues after the read ends, and that part is filled in from the germline J gene. V and J are TRBV20-1 and TRBJ2-1; D is unclear. CDR3 size: 15 residues. The germline gives CDR1 DFQATT, CDR2 SNEGSKA (reference sequence). V lost 6 bases, J lost 1 base, and 16 bases lay in between. CDR3 DNA, as far as it was read: TGCAGTGCCAGATCTGTTAGCCAATCCTACAATGAG. Protein: CSARSVSQSYNE. The whole CDR3 region reads CSARSVSQSYNEQFF.

For this clone: The read ends 3 residues before the CDR3 terminus; that terminus is restored from the germline J gene. The rearrangement links TRBV20-1 to TRBJ2-3, with unresolved D. The germline CDR1 and CDR2 sequences are DFQATT and SNEGSKA (reference sequence). The V end was cut by 4 bases, the J end by 2 bases, with 13 bases between. This CDR3 contains 14 residues. The CDR3 sequence is CSATQTYATDTQYF. The sequenced CDR3 bases are TGCAGTGCTACCCAGACATACGCCACAGATACG.

Note on this clone: The read falls 3 residues short of the CDR3 end, and the missing part is taken from the germline J gene. This rearrangement joins TRBV28 to TRBJ1-1, with TRBD1 matching over 9 bases. V trimming: 5 bases; J trimming: 1 base; junction bases outside the gene matches: 2. The germline CDR1 and CDR2 sequences are MDHEN and SYDVKM. The CDR3 loop spans 14 amino acids. CDR3 residues: CASSTGGANTEAFF. The part of the CDR3 DNA that was read is TGTGCCAGCAGTACAGGGGGCGCGAACACTGAA.

For this clone: The CDR3 goes on 3 residues after the read ends, and that part is filled in from the germline J gene. The rearrangement joins TRBV19 to TRBJ2-3; 7 positions match TRBD2. The J segment lost 4 bases and the V segment lost 7 bases, leaving 11 bases of the junction unmatched. The CDR3 is 15 residues long. The germline V gene has CDR1 LNHDA and CDR2 SQIVND (reference sequence). CDR3 bases read: TGTGCCAGTACGCGGGGCGGGAGCGGTGCAGATACG. Translation gives CASTRGGSGADT. From start to end, the CDR3 is CASTRGGSGADTQYF.

Of note for this clone: The read falls 3 residues short of the CDR3 end, and the missing part is taken from the germline J gene. V is TRBV7-4 and J is TRBJ2-5; D might be TRBD1 (6 bases). This CDR3 spans 16 amino acids. Germline V gives CDR1 SGHVT, CDR2 SQSDAQ. V lost 5 bases to trimming and J lost 4 bases, with 20 bases between them. CDR3 region: CASSKNRDNKRETQYF. The sequenced CDR3 bases are TGTGCCAGCAGCAAAAACCGGGACAACAAAAGAGAGACC.

As concerns this clone: The read is 3 residues too short to cover the CDR3 end, so that end is filled in from the germline J gene. J is TRBJ2-7 and V is TRBV2; 10 bases align to TRBD1. V shed 9 bases, J shed 1 base, and the junction held 3 bases outside the gene matches. CDR3 length: 13 residues. The germline gives CDR1 SNHLY, CDR2 FYNNEI. The CDR3 is CASDRGLSYEQYF. CDR3 bases read: TGTGCCAGTGACAGGGGGCTTTCCTACGAG. Drawing the rest from reference TRBV2 and TRBJ2-7, the complete variable domain is EPEVTQTPSHQVTQMGQEVILRCVPISNHLYFYWYRQILGQKVEFLVSFYNNEISEKSEIFDDQFSVERPDGSNFTLKIRSTKLEDSAMYFCASDRGLSYEQYFGPGTRLTVT.

Note on this clone: The observed sequence ends 3 residues before the CDR3 terminus, with the missing tail filled in from the germline J gene. The chain combines TRBV29-1 with TRBJ1-2, with a possible D match to TRBD1 (5 bases). The CDR3 runs 13 residues. V gave up 7 bases and J gave up 4 bases, with 16 bases separating them. CDR1 and CDR2 from the germline V gene are SQVTM and ANQGSEA. CDR3 sequence: CSAGGLRGYGYTF. The sequenced CDR3 bases are TGCAGCGCTGGGGGACTAAGGGGCTATGGC.

Turning to this clone: The read terminates 3 residues before the CDR3 end, so the remaining end is supplied by the germline J gene. The V gene is TRBV2, the J gene TRBJ1-4, with D unclear. Trimming pared 3 bases from V and 5 bases from J, leaving 7 bases between. CDR1 and CDR2 from the germline V gene are SNHLY and FYNNEI. The CDR3 runs 13 residues. The sequenced part of the CDR3 DNA is TGTGCCAGCAGTGACAGGTTGAATGAAAAA. It specifies CASSDRLNEK. The CDR3, in full, reads CASSDRLNEKLFF.

As to this clone: From the germline J gene comes the end of the CDR3, since the read stops 3 residues before it. The V call is TRBV5-1, the J call TRBJ2-2; 8 nucleotides line up with TRBD2. V gave up 3 bases and J gave up 3 bases; unmatched junction bases: 4. The CDR3 contains 15 residues. Germline values: CDR1 SGHRS, CDR2 YFSETQ. CDR3 DNA, as far as it was read: TGCGCCAGCAGCTCCCCGGGGGGGGACACCGGGGAG. Translated: CASSSPGGDTGE. The whole CDR3 reads CASSSPGGDTGELFF.

Regarding this clone: The sequenced fragment ends 3 residues before the CDR3 boundary, so the rest is inferred from the germline J gene. The chain employs TRBV5-1 and TRBJ2-7; D possibly matches TRBD1 or TRBD2 (5 bases each). Trimming cost V 3 bases and J 6 bases, with 13 bases left between them. Germline V gene sequence: CDR1 SGHRS, CDR2 YFSETQ. The CDR3 sequence is 13 residues long. The DNA read from the CDR3 is TGCGCCAGCAGCTGGGGCCCCGAGGGCGAG. Protein product: CASSWGPEGE. The full-length CDR3 reads as CASSWGPEGEQYF.

On this clone itself: The read gets to within 3 residues of the CDR3 end, and the germline J gene fills in the rest. The V and J genes are TRBV20-1 and TRBJ2-3; D gene ambiguous. The germline V and J ends were trimmed by 3 bases and 2 bases, with 3 bases remaining between them. CDR3 size: 11 residues. Germline loops: CDR1 DFQATT, CDR2 SNEGSKA (reference sequence). The sequenced CDR3 bases are TGCAGTGCTAGTCTCACAGATACG. Translating it yields CSASLTDT. The entire CDR3 protein is CSASLTDTQYF.

Note on this clone: The read terminates 3 residues ahead of where the CDR3 ends, so the germline J gene completes it. V usage is TRBV5-6 and J usage is TRBJ2-7; tentative D call: TRBD2 (6 bases). This CDR3 has 13 amino acids. Looked up from germline, CDR1 is SGHDT and CDR2 is YYEEEE. Deletions cut 1 base from V and 2 bases from J, with 7 bases between. The sequenced part of the CDR3 DNA is TGTGCCAGCAGCTTGACTAGCCCCTACGAG. Its translation: CASSLTSPYE. The CDR3 reads in full as CASSLTSPYEQYF.